A selection of T cell receptor beta chains follows, all from one sample in a study of blood T cell repertoires in COVID-19. TCRdb keeps only in-frame clones here, not all; method: immunoSEQ multiplex PCR. The table includes approximately 290,000 clones, 90% detected once. Sequencing input: PBMCs or T cells enriched from blood (not recorded which). The source is a young woman who had recovered from COVID-19. CDR3s include the opening cysteine and the closing phenylalanine or tryptophan. D genes are given only for firm matches. Clone size, where shown, is once, few, many, or a class for clones that have expanded.

TRBV7-9	TRBJ2-2	.	16	.	TGTGCCAGGAGGGATGGTGATGCGGGGCTAACCGGGGAGCTGTTTTTT	CARRDGDAGLTGELFF
TRBV6-5	TRBJ1-2	TRBD1	14	once	TGTGCCAGCAGGGACAGGGGGGACAACTATGGCTACACCTTC	CASRDRGDNYGYTF
TRBV18	TRBJ2-3	.	16	once	TGTGCCAGCTCCCGTTCCTCGGGACTGAGGACAGATACGCAGTATTTT	CASSRSSGLRTDTQYF
TRBV3-1/TRBV3-2	TRBJ1-1	TRBD1	13	once	TGTGCCAGCAGCAAGGACAGGGGGGGTTTAGCTTTCTTT	CASSKDRGGLAFF
TRBV18	TRBJ1-2	.	13	.	TGTGCCAGCTCACCTGGGGCCAACTATGGCTACACCTTC	CASSPGANYGYTF
TRBV7-8	TRBJ1-2	.	15	.	TGTGCCAGCAGTGAAAGACAGGTCGCTAACTATGGCTACACCTTC	CASSERQVANYGYTF
TRBV19	TRBJ1-5	TRBD1	15	.	TGTGCCAGTAAAGCCGGACAGGGGGCAAGTCAGCCCCAGCATTTT	CASKAGQGASQPQHF
TRBV7-9	TRBJ2-1	.	15	.	TGTGCCAGCAGTAATCCCGTTTACTCCTACAATGAGCAGTTCTTC	CASSNPVYSYNEQFF
TRBV10-2	TRBJ1-5	.	13	.	TGCGCCAGCAGCGCAGGGGACGTTCAGCCCCAGCATTTT	CASSAGDVQPQHF
TRBV4-3	TRBJ1-5	.	16	.	TGCGCCAGCAGCCAAGATCTCGCCAGAACCACCCAGCCCCAGCATTTT	CASSQDLARTTQPQHF
TRBV5-5	TRBJ2-6	.	16	.	TGTGCCAGCAGCTTTACCACAGGGCCTGGGGCCAACGTCCTGACTTTC	CASSFTTGPGANVLTF
TRBV27	TRBJ2-1	TRBD1	16	.	TGTGCCAGCAGTTTGTCGGGACAGGGGGCTCACAATGAGCAGTTCTTC	CASSLSGQGAHNEQFF
TRBV7-9	TRBJ2-5	TRBD1	17	.	TGTGCCAGCAGCTTAAGTTTAGGGGGACAGAGCCAAGAGACCCAGTACTTC	CASSLSLGGQSQETQYF
TRBV28	TRBJ1-1	TRBD1	15	.	TGTGCCAGCAGTTTAAGAGGGGGCGTAAGGACTGAAGCTTTCTTT	CASSLRGGVRTEAFF
TRBV28	TRBJ1-4	.	13	.	TGTGCCAGCAGTTTGGGGGCAAACGAAAAACTGTTTTTT	CASSLGANEKLFF
TRBV4-1	TRBJ1-2	TRBD1	16	.	TGCGCCAGCAGCCAAGATCGTGGAGGGGACAGGGTAGGCTACACCTTC	CASSQDRGGDRVGYTF
TRBV27	TRBJ2-7	TRBD1	15	.	TGTGCCAGCAGTTCACCGGGACAGGGCTCCTACGAGCAGTACTTC	CASSSPGQGSYEQYF
TRBV18	TRBJ2-2	.	13	.	TGTGCCAGCTCACCACCGGACAGCGGGGAGCTGTTTTTT	CASSPPDSGELFF
TRBV25-1	TRBJ2-1	TRBD2	15	.	TGTGCCAGCAGTGTGGGAAGCGGGAGGGTAAATGAGCAGTTCTTC	CASSVGSGRVNEQFF
TRBV6-2/TRBV6-3	TRBJ2-7	.	15	.	TGTGCCAGCAGTTTCGCCCGGGCTAGCCCCTACGAGCAGTACTTC	CASSFARASPYEQYF
TRBV10-2	TRBJ1-1	TRBD1	12	few	TGCGCCAGCAGTACAGGGGGCACTGAAGCTTTCTTT	CASSTGGTEAFF
TRBV25-1	TRBJ1-6	.	11	.	TGTGCCAGCTCAAGGACGGACACCCTCCACTTT	CASSRTDTLHF
TRBV28	TRBJ2-2	TRBD2	17	.	TGTGCCAGCAGTACCCCTAGCGGAATCGCGAACACCGGGGAGCTGTTTTTT	CASSTPSGIANTGELFF